The 25 T cell receptor beta chains reported below all come from one sample, sequenced in a study of blood T cell repertoires in COVID-19. Data came from immunoSEQ multiplex PCR; TCRdb stores just in-frame clones and leaves some out. The sample records 150,000 or so clones, 75% to 95% being singletons. The sequenced sample consisted of peripheral blood. These receptors were taken from a middle-aged man with acute or convalescent COVID-19.

The V gene is TRBV5-5, the J gene TRBJ2-5; D ambiguous. This CDR3 is built from 13 residues. In germline, CDR1 is SGHKS, CDR2 YYEKEE (reference sequence). Trimming pared 4 bases from V and 2 bases from J, leaving 9 bases between. In nucleotides, the CDR3 is TGTGCCAGCAGCGTGAGGTGGCAAGAGACCCAGTACTTC. Its translation is CASSVRWQETQYF.

CDR3 region: CASSRGRGGEGQETQYF. CDR3 DNA: TGTGCCAGCAGCCGGGGTCGCGGGGGGGAGGGGCAAGAGACCCAGTACTTC. V gene TRBV3-1 (or the pseudogene TRBV3-2) combines with J gene TRBJ2-5; 9 nucleotides align to TRBD2. Germline CDR1 and CDR2: LGHDT and YNNKEL (reference sequence). With V trimmed by 4 bases and J by 2 bases, 11 bases remained unmatched. The length of the CDR3 is 17 residues.

V and J are TRBV5-6 and TRBJ2-1; 11 bases match TRBD2. V lost 0 bases and J lost 4; bases outside the gene matches: 9. Looked up from germline, CDR1 is SGHDT and CDR2 is YYEEEE. The CDR3 contains 18 residues. The CDR3 nucleotides read TGTGCCAGCAGCTTGGCCACTAGCGGGAGACTTTGGTACAATGAGCAGTTCTTC. Translated, it gives CASSLATSGRLWYNEQFF.

The chain carries TRBV5-1 and TRBJ2-1, with 7 bases that match TRBD2. The CDR3 runs to 16 residues. Per the germline V gene, CDR1 is SGHRS and CDR2 is YFSETQ. V lost 0 bases to trimming and J lost 6 bases; unmatched junction nucleotides: 9. CDR3 DNA sequence: TGCGCCAGCAGCTTGGGCGGCGGGAGTTACCGCAATGAGCAGTTCTTC. Protein product: CASSLGGGSYRNEQFF.

The rearrangement links TRBV10-3 to TRBJ1-1, with TRBD1 matching over 11 bases. V gave up 8 bases and J gave up 5 bases; unmatched junction bases: 16. The CDR3 is 17 amino acids. Germline loops: CDR1 ENHRY, CDR2 SYGVKD. CDR3 coding DNA: TGTGCCATCTCCCTCACCGGGACAGGGGGGGTCGGAACTGAAGCTTTCTTT. Translation gives CAISLTGTGGVGTEAFF.

The chain carries TRBV27 and TRBJ1-6, with TRBD1 matching 11 bases. The CDR3 loop spans 14 amino acids. The V and J ends lost 5 bases and 11 bases, in that order; junction bases with no gene match: 5. Germline loops: CDR1 MNHEY, CDR2 SMNVEV (reference sequence). CDR3 residues: CASSPRTGGPPLHF. For the CDR3, the DNA is TGTGCCAGCAGTCCGCGGACAGGGGGCCCACCCCTCCACTTT.

This sequence joins TRBV27 and TRBJ2-5; TRBD1 matches 7 bases. The CDR3 consists of 15 residues. The germline CDR1 and CDR2 sequences are MNHEY and SMNVEV (reference sequence). V lost 5 bases, J lost 2 bases, and 8 bases stayed unmatched. This CDR3 is CASSLGGTEQETQYF. CDR3 coding DNA: TGTGCCAGCAGTCTAGGTGGGACAGAACAAGAGACCCAGTACTTC.

The chain is built from TRBV19 and TRBJ1-4; possible D gene TRBD1, 6 bases. The germline V gene has CDR1 LNHDA and CDR2 SQIVND (reference sequence). The germline V and J ends were trimmed by 8 bases and 4 bases, with 14 bases remaining between them. The CDR3 loop spans 14 amino acids. This CDR3 reads CASWGGQVNEKLFF. For the CDR3, the DNA is TGTGCCAGTTGGGGGGGGCAAGTTAATGAAAAACTGTTTTTT.

V and J are TRBV15 and TRBJ2-1; no definite D call. V lost 8 bases, J lost 0 bases, and 11 bases lay in between. The CDR3 contains 14 residues. Looked up from germline, CDR1 is LNHNV and CDR2 is YYDKDF (reference sequence). The CDR3 sequence is CATARADSYNEQFF. DNA for the CDR3: TGTGCCACCGCGCGCGCGGACTCCTACAATGAGCAGTTCTTC.

The rearrangement joins TRBV19 to TRBJ1-4, with a weak D call TRBD1 (6 bases). The CDR3 runs 13 residues. Trimming stripped 5 bases from V and 5 bases from J, with 9 bases between. Per the germline V gene, CDR1 is LNHDA and CDR2 is SQIVND (reference sequence). CDR3 sequence reads: CASSLTGNEKLFF. CDR3 bases: TGTGCCAGTAGTCTTACAGGGAATGAAAAACTGTTTTTT.

Notes on this clone: The germline gene is not matched at one end of the junction; a read error may be the cause. This rearrangement joins TRBV5-1 to TRBJ1-4; 7 positions match TRBD1. CDR1 is SGHRS, CDR2 YFSETQ, per germline. This CDR3 contains 15 residues. This CDR3 is CASSLETGWNEKLFF. The CDR3 coding sequence is TGCGCCAGCAGCTTGGAGACAGGGTGGAATGAAAAACTATTTTTT.

V gene TRBV19 combines with J gene TRBJ2-3; TRBD2 agrees at 13 bases. CDR1 is LNHDA and CDR2 is SQIVND in the germline V gene (reference sequence). J lost 3 bases, V lost 4 bases, and 7 bases had no gene match. The CDR3 covers 17 residues. The CDR3 loop is CASSSPTGLAGTDTQYF. The CDR3 coding sequence is TGTGCCAGTAGTAGCCCCACGGGACTAGCGGGAACAGATACGCAGTATTTT.

The rearrangement joins TRBV27 to TRBJ1-1, with TRBD1 matching 8 bases. Germline assignment: CDR1 MNHEY and CDR2 SMNVEV (reference sequence). There are 15 residues in the CDR3. The ends lost 5 bases at V and 3 bases at J; junction bases unmatched: 8. CDR3 bases: TGTGCCAGCAGTAAAAGACAGGGGAAGTACACTGAAGCTTTCTTT. Encoded protein: CASSKRQGKYTEAFF.

The V call is TRBV6-1, the J call TRBJ1-3; a possible D gene is TRBD1 (5 bases). Germline CDR1 is MNHNS and CDR2 is SASEGT. The V gene lost 3 bases and the J gene lost 2 bases, with 17 bases spanning the gap. The length of the CDR3 is 17 residues. The CDR3 DNA follows: TGTGCCAGCAGTGAGGTTGTTGACAGATCCACTGGAAACACCATATATTTT. It translates to CASSEVVDRSTGNTIYF.

The CDR3 spells CASSQGAANTGELFF. The CDR3 nucleotides read TGTGCCAGCAGCCAAGGGGCGGCGAACACCGGGGAGCTGTTTTTT. The J gene is TRBJ2-2, the V gene TRBV7-2; a weak D match, TRBD1 (5 bases). The CDR3 contains 15 residues. Germline assignment: CDR1 SGHTA and CDR2 FQGNSA. Trimming removed 5 bases from V and 0 bases from J, with 10 bases in between.

This clone was found a few times. V and J are TRBV27 and TRBJ1-1, with D possibly being TRBD1 (6 bases). This CDR3 has 14 amino acids. The germline V and J ends were trimmed by 6 bases and 1 base, with 12 bases remaining between them. Germline V gene sequence: CDR1 MNHEY, CDR2 SMNVEV (reference sequence). DNA of the CDR3: TGTGCCAGCAGGATACAGGGACCGAACACTGAAGCTTTCTTT. Translated: CASRIQGPNTEAFF.

The chain uses TRBV18 and TRBJ2-3; 9 bases fit TRBD1. V lost 5 bases and J lost 10; bases outside the gene matches: 7. The CDR3 has 13 residues. The germline gives CDR1 KGHSH, CDR2 LQKENI. Here the CDR3 DNA reads TGTGCCAGCTCATCCCGGGACAGGGACTCGCAGTATTTT. Amino acids: CASSSRDRDSQYF.

The chain combines TRBV9 with TRBJ2-1; 12 bases are a match to TRBD2. V was pared by 0 bases and J by 6 bases, with 13 bases of the junction left unmatched. The germline V gene encodes CDR1 SGDLS and CDR2 YYNGEE. The CDR3 covers 19 residues. CDR3 nucleotides: TGTGCCAGCAGCGTAGCTACACTAGCGGGAGGAGGGTTGGTCAATGAGCAGTTCTTC. The encoded protein is CASSVATLAGGGLVNEQFF.

The genes are TRBV19 and TRBJ1-1; the D gene is possibly TRBD1 (6 bases). V lost 4 bases and J 2 bases, leaving 8 bases between the germline ends. The CDR3 totals 13 residues. Germline loops: CDR1 LNHDA, CDR2 SQIVND (reference sequence). CDR3 residues: CASSTQGNTEAFF. CDR3 DNA sequence: TGTGCCAGTAGTACACAGGGTAACACTGAAGCTTTCTTT.

CDR3 amino acids: CASSPGTASYEQYF. CDR3 coding DNA: TGCGCCAGCAGCCCAGGGACAGCCAGCTACGAGCAGTACTTC. The gene calls are TRBV5-1 and TRBJ2-7, with 7 bases aligning to TRBD1. The CDR3 loop spans 14 amino acids. V shed 4 bases, J shed 3 bases, and the junction held 7 bases outside the gene matches. CDR1 SGHRS and CDR2 YFSETQ come from the germline V gene.

In its sample, this clone was seen once. The chain joins TRBV7-2 to TRBJ2-7; 8 nucleotides match TRBD2. There are 15 residues in the CDR3. Germline CDR1 and CDR2: SGHTA and FQGNSA. After removal of 1 base from V and 7 bases from J, the junction contained 9 bases not matched to a gene. The CDR3 DNA reads as TGTGCCAGCAGCTTAGGTCCAGCGGGAGCGAGAGAGCAGTACTTC. This gives the protein CASSLGPAGAREQYF.

The V call is TRBV29-1, the J call TRBJ1-2; D may be TRBD1 (6 bases). The germline CDR1 and CDR2 sequences are SQVTM and ANQGSEA. V was pared by 1 base and J by 5 bases, with 14 bases between. The CDR3 spans 14 residues. CDR3: CSVEALDRKYGYTF. The DNA for the CDR3 is TGCAGCGTTGAAGCCCTGGACAGAAAGTATGGCTACACCTTC.

This sequence joins TRBV2 and TRBJ1-1, with 10 positions matching TRBD1. Germline lookup yields CDR1 SNHLY and CDR2 FYNNEI. With V trimmed by 5 bases and J by 4 bases, 7 bases remained unmatched. The CDR3 length is 15 residues. As DNA, the CDR3 is TGTGCCAGCAGTCCCGGGACAGGGGTAGGCACTGAAGCTTTCTTT. Encoded protein: CASSPGTGVGTEAFF. The whole variable domain, remainder taken from reference TRBV2 and TRBJ1-1, is EPEVTQTPSHQVTQMGQEVILRCVPISNHLYFYWYRQILGQKVEFLVSFYNNEISEKSEIFDDQFSVERPDGSNFTLKIRSTKLEDSAMYFCASSPGTGVGTEAFFGQGTRLTVV.

V is TRBV7-9 and J is TRBJ2-5; 9 bases line up with TRBD1. The CDR3 is 17 residues long. J was trimmed by 2 bases and V by 2 bases; bases with no gene match: 9. Germline V lookup: CDR1 SEHNR, CDR2 FQNEAQ (reference sequence). CDR3 loop: CASSLLGQGGGQETQYF. CDR3 nucleotides: TGTGCCAGCAGCTTATTGGGACAGGGAGGAGGGCAAGAGACCCAGTACTTC. Filled out from reference TRBV7-9 and TRBJ2-5, the complete variable domain reads DTGVSQNPRHKITKRGQNVTFRCDPISEHNRLYWYRQTLGQGPEFLTYFQNEAQLEKSRLLSDRFSAERPKGSFSTLEIQRTEQGDSAMYLCASSLLGQGGGQETQYFGPGTRLLVL.

As to this clone: Additional DNA sequences in this sample encode the identical CDR3. The chain has TRBV7-3 and TRBJ2-1, with TRBD1 identical over 7 bases. The CDR3 spans 13 residues. CDR1 is SGHTA, CDR2 FQGTGA, per germline. V lost 5 bases to trimming and J lost 6 bases; unmatched junction nucleotides: 4. CDR3 coding DNA: TGTGCCAGCAGCCTCGGGACAGCCAATGAGCAGTTCTTC. Its protein product is CASSLGTANEQFF. The variable domain in full, with the rest retrieved from reference TRBV7-3 and TRBJ2-1, is GAGVSQTPSNKVTEKGKYVELRCDPISGHTALYWYRQSLGQGPEFLIYFQGTGAADDSGLPNDRFFAVRPEGSVSTLKIQRTERGDSAVYLCASSLGTANEQFFGPGTRLTVL.